This T cell receptor (beta chain) was recovered during a study of graft-versus-host responses after intestinal transplantation. This clone occurred a few times. The repertoire was sequenced with immunoSEQ multiplex PCR; TCRdb's copy has only in-frame clones and lacks some. The repertoire holds tens of thousands of clones, with roughly 92% as singletons. Germline V CDR1 and CDR2: GTSNPN, SVGIG (reference sequence). J gave up 5 bases and V 2 bases, and 2 bases lay outside the gene matches. This CDR3 comprises 12 residues. The sample here was PBMCs, taken about 9 months after intestinal transplant. The receptor was derived from a human patient who received an intestinal transplant, so some T cells may come from the graft donor. The V and J genes are TRBV30 and TRBJ1-1; TRBD1 matches 7 bases. The CDR3 region has the DNA TGTGCCTGGAGTCCGACAGGGACTGAAGCTTTCTTT. It translates to CAWSPTGTEAFF.